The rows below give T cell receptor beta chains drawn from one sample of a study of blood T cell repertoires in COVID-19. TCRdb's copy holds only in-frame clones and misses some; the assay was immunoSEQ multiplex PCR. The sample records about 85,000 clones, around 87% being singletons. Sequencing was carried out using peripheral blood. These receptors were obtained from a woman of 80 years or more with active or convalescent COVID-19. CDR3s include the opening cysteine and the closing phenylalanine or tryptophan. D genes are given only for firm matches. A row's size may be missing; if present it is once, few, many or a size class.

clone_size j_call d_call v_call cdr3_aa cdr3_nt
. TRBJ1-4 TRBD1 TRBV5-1 CASSLQGVEEKLFF TGCGCCAGCAGTCTACAGGGGGTGGAGGAAAAACTGTTTTTT
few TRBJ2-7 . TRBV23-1 CASDHRGRSEQYF TGCGCCAGCGACCACCGGGGGAGAAGTGAGCAGTACTTC
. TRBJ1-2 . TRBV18 CASSPGAGVDYTF TGTGCCAGCTCACCGGGGGCTGGGGTCGACTACACCTTC
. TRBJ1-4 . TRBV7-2 CASSLGEGGTEKLFF TGTGCCAGCAGCTTAGGAGAGGGGGGGACTGAAAAACTGTTTTTT
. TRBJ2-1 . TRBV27 CASSLRTRGNEQFF TGTGCCAGCAGTTTGAGGACTAGGGGGAATGAGCAGTTCTTC
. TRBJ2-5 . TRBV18 CASSPLGAGPQETQYF TGTGCCAGCTCACCTTTGGGGGCCGGGCCTCAAGAGACCCAGTACTTC
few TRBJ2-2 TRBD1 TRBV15 CATSRVMGQSTGELFF TGTGCCACCAGCAGGGTCATGGGACAGTCCACCGGGGAGCTGTTTTTT
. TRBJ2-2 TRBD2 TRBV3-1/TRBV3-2 CASSRPGLRNTGELFF TGTGCCAGCAGCCGACCGGGACTACGGAACACCGGGGAGCTGTTTTTT
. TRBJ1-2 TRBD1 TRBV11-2 CASSPQGAYGYTF TGTGCCAGCAGCCCCCAGGGGGCCTATGGCTACACCTTC
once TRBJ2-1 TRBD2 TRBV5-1 CASSLISGNYNEQFF TGCGCCAGCAGCTTAATCAGCGGGAACTACAATGAGCAGTTCTTC
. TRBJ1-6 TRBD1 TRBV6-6 CASSRGQGAGESPLHF TGTGCCAGCAGTCGAGGTCAGGGGGCAGGTGAATCACCCCTCCACTTT
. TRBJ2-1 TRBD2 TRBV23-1 CASSQSRLAGDNEQFF TGCGCCAGCAGTCAATCGCGGCTAGCGGGAGACAATGAGCAGTTCTTC
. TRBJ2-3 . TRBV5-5 CASSPTTPHTDTQYF TGTGCCAGCAGCCCAACTACGCCACACACAGATACGCAGTATTTT
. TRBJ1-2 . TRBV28 CASSSPASGGYTF TGTGCCAGCAGTTCCCCTGCGAGCGGGGGCTACACCTTC